These 19 T cell receptor beta chains originate from one sample sequenced in a study of blood T cell repertoires in COVID-19. Using immunoSEQ multiplex PCR, the repertoire was profiled, and TCRdb retains in-frame clones only, with some absent. The data show 300,000 or so clones, with about 92% seen just once and around 2.7% held by the top ten. Sequencing was carried out using PBMCs or T cells enriched from blood (not recorded which). The source is a man between 60 and 75 years old who had recovered from COVID-19.

This CDR3 is CASSVKRETGEQYF. The CDR3 nucleotides are TGCGCCAGCAGCGTGAAGCGGGAGACTGGCGAGCAGTACTTC. This chain connects TRBV5-1 to TRBJ2-7; TRBD2 matches 8 bases. The CDR3 has 14 amino acids. J gave up 6 bases and V 4 bases, and 9 bases lay outside the gene matches. Germline assignment: CDR1 SGHRS and CDR2 YFSETQ.

The rearrangement links TRBV27 to TRBJ2-4; D is possibly TRBD1 (6 bases). The V and J ends lost 5 bases and 4 bases respectively, with 15 bases between them. The V gene's germline CDR1 is MNHEY and CDR2 SMNVEV (reference sequence). This CDR3 has 15 amino acids. DNA of the CDR3: TGTGCCAGCAGTACGGACAGCGACGGAAAAAACATTCAGTACTTC. It yields the protein CASSTDSDGKNIQYF.

This rearrangement joins TRBV30 to TRBJ1-5; D is undetermined. Germline CDR1 GTSNPN, CDR2 SVGIG (reference sequence). CDR3 size: 12 residues. Deletions cut 1 base from V and 6 bases from J, with 7 bases between. The CDR3 DNA follows: TGTGCCTGGAGTGCCGTCGGTCAGCCCCAGCATTTT. As protein: CAWSAVGQPQHF.

This chain connects TRBV3-1 (or the pseudogene TRBV3-2) to TRBJ2-2; 11 bases are shared with TRBD2. The length of the CDR3 is 16 residues. Per germline, CDR1 LGHDT and CDR2 YNNKEL (reference sequence). V shed 1 base, J shed 5 bases, and the junction held 3 bases outside the gene matches. In DNA form, the CDR3 reads TGTGCCAGCAGCCAAGGTAGCGGGGGGGCTACCGGGGAGCTGTTTTTT. Its protein is CASSQGSGGATGELFF.

In its sample, this clone was seen once. The chain has TRBV18 and TRBJ2-3; 9 nucleotides align to TRBD1. Per the germline V gene, CDR1 is KGHSH and CDR2 is LQKENI. V was pared by 0 bases and J by 6 bases, with 16 bases of the junction left unmatched. This CDR3 is built from 19 residues. CDR3 amino acids: CASSPPVSGTGLFSDTQYF. CDR3 nucleotides: TGTGCCAGCTCACCACCAGTTTCGGGGACAGGGTTATTCTCGGATACGCAGTATTTT.

This rearrangement joins TRBV11-2 to TRBJ2-7, with 7 bases lining up with TRBD1. This CDR3 contains 16 residues. CDR1 is SGHAT, CDR2 FQNNGV, per germline. The V segment lost 5 bases and the J segment 2 bases; nucleotides outside the gene matches: 12. The CDR3 is CASSPRAGTVTYEQYF. In DNA form, the CDR3 reads TGTGCCAGCAGCCCCCGCGCCGGGACAGTTACCTACGAGCAGTACTTC.

The rearrangement joins TRBV7-6 to TRBJ2-7; D is perhaps TRBD1 (5 bases). Between the trimmed V and J ends, which lost 3 bases and 1 base, there was a span of 10 bases. CDR1 and CDR2 from the germline V gene are SGHVS and FNYEAQ. The CDR3 spans 14 residues. Here the CDR3 reads CASSFLGQSYEQYF. The CDR3, as DNA: TGTGCCAGCAGCTTTTTAGGACAATCCTACGAGCAGTACTTC.

The gene calls are TRBV5-1 and TRBJ2-2, with 8 bases lining up with TRBD1. The CDR3 extends over 16 amino acids. CDR1 is SGHRS, CDR2 YFSETQ, per germline. V lost 0 bases to trimming and J lost 4 bases; unmatched junction nucleotides: 5. The CDR3 DNA is TGCGCCAGCAGCTTGGAGCCAGGGGGCCCCACCGGGGAGCTGTTTTTT. Its protein is CASSLEPGGPTGELFF.

The chain recombines TRBV4-3 with TRBJ2-2; D remains unclear. V lost 0 bases, J lost 0 bases, and 11 bases lay in between. Germline CDR1 and CDR2: LGHNA and YSLEER. The CDR3 runs to 17 residues. The CDR3 nucleotides are TGCGCCAGCAGCCAAGATCGAGGTGTGGCGAACACCGGGGAGCTGTTTTTT. Amino acids: CASSQDRGVANTGELFF.

This CDR3 reads CASSQGGLAVISTQYF. DNA for the CDR3: TGTGCCAGCAGCCAGGGCGGACTAGCGGTGATAAGTACGCAGTATTTT. The chain joins TRBV14 to TRBJ2-3; 10 bases align to TRBD2. Germline V lookup: CDR1 SGHDN, CDR2 FVKESK. The V and J ends lost 3 bases and 8 bases, in that order; junction bases with no gene match: 11. The CDR3 is made up of 16 amino acids.

The chain has TRBV5-8 and TRBJ1-2, with a tentative D call TRBD1 (6 bases). The length of the CDR3 is 15 residues. The germline V gene has CDR1 SGHTS and CDR2 YDEGEE. Trimming left V 0 bases short and J 8 bases short, with 17 bases between. CDR3 nucleotide sequence: TGTGCCAGCAGCTTGGTAGTGGGACAAGGATTGGGCTACACCTTC. Translating it yields CASSLVVGQGLGYTF.

The CDR3 loop is CASSFAQTSGGYEQYF. CDR3 coding DNA: TGTGCCAGCAGCTTCGCCCAAACTAGCGGGGGATACGAGCAGTACTTC. The rearrangement links TRBV5-4 to TRBJ2-7; TRBD2 matches at 11 bases. Germline CDR1 reads SGHNT; CDR2 reads YYREEE (reference sequence). This CDR3 has 16 amino acids. After removal of 2 bases from V and 4 bases from J, the junction contained 8 bases not matched to a gene.

This rearrangement joins TRBV12-3 or TRBV12-4 to TRBJ1-1; D unresolved. CDR3 length equals 10 residues. V was shortened by 6 bases and J by 6 bases, with 5 bases between the two germline ends. The CDR3 is CASRASEAFF. The CDR3, as DNA: TGTGCCAGCAGGGCCTCTGAAGCTTTCTTT.

The CDR3 nucleotides read TGTGCCGTACACCCCGGGGGAAGAGACAATCAGCCCCAGCATTTT. Amino acid sequence: CAVHPGGRDNQPQHF. The V and J genes are TRBV19 and TRBJ1-5; tentatively, D is TRBD1 (5 bases). Deletions cut 11 bases from V and 3 bases from J, with 20 bases between. Germline V CDR1 and CDR2: LNHDA, SQIVND (reference sequence). The CDR3 has 15 amino acids.

This clone was detected only once. The chain employs TRBV18 and TRBJ1-1; possibly TRBD1 for D (5 bases). V lost 2 bases, J lost 1 base, and 11 bases lay in between. Germline values: CDR1 KGHSH, CDR2 LQKENI. The CDR3 loop spans 15 amino acids. The CDR3: CASSPGAGRNTEAFF. The CDR3 DNA reads TGTGCCAGCTCACCAGGGGCAGGGCGGAACACTGAAGCTTTCTTT.

The chain joins TRBV3-1 (or the pseudogene TRBV3-2) to TRBJ1-2, with TRBD1 matching 7 bases. The CDR3 contains 15 residues. Germline V lookup: CDR1 LGHDT, CDR2 YNNKEL (reference sequence). V dropped 5 bases and J dropped 1; count of bases not matched to a gene: 7. In DNA, the CDR3 is TGTGCCAGCAGCACCACTTGGGACAGTAACTATGGCTACACCTTC. Translated, it gives CASSTTWDSNYGYTF.

The chain has TRBV3-1 (or the pseudogene TRBV3-2) and TRBJ2-7; TRBD2 agrees at 9 bases. Germline values: CDR1 LGHDT, CDR2 YNNKEL (reference sequence). The V and J ends lost 1 base and 3 bases, in that order; junction bases with no gene match: 1. This CDR3 has 14 residues. CDR3 nucleotides: TGTGCCAGCAGCCAAGCACTAGCGGGCTACGAGCAGTACTTC. The encoded protein is CASSQALAGYEQYF.

This CDR3 reads CASSNQVPSYNEQFF. DNA of the CDR3: TGTGCCAGCAGTAATCAGGTGCCCTCCTACAATGAGCAGTTCTTC. The chain links TRBV7-8 to TRBJ2-1; D ambiguous. The CDR3 extends over 15 amino acids. Trimming shortened V by 6 bases and J by 0 bases, and 12 bases separated the two germline ends. Germline CDR1 is SGHVS and CDR2 is FQNEAQ.

The chain is built from TRBV5-1 and TRBJ1-6, with TRBD1 matching over 9 bases. Germline V CDR1 and CDR2: SGHRS, YFSETQ. V shed 4 bases, J shed 15 bases, and the junction held 11 bases outside the gene matches. The CDR3 has 14 residues. CDR3 sequence: CASSPGGQGGILHF. CDR3 sequence (DNA): TGCGCCAGCAGCCCTGGGGGACAGGGTGGGATCCTCCACTTT.